This note documents a single T cell receptor beta chain sequence. This sample is drawn from a study of blood T cell repertoires in COVID-19. About the study: Samples of COVID-19 (acute and convalescent) were obtained from the United States, Italy and Spain. T cells, B-cell-depleted T cells, or PBMCs provided the cDNA or gDNA that served as material.

Study processing details: Reference gene primers were amplified, and this amplification served to estimate nucleated cell counts. Here immunoSEQ multiplex PCR was the method, and the copy in TCRdb shows in-frame clones only, minus some. That table gives V, J and clone size, and the DNA gave D and trimming. The profile shows 310,000 or so clones, approximately 84% of them singletons. V was clipped by 5 bases and J by 0 bases, with 10 bases between them. This CDR3 is 15 amino acids long. Germline V lookup: CDR1 SGHAT, CDR2 FQNNGV. The V call is TRBV11-2, the J call TRBJ1-4, with D unclear. The TCR was taken from a woman aged 25 to 39 who had recovered from COVID-19. The specimen was peripheral blood. CDR3 bases: TGTGCCAGCAGCCCTAGATTTGCAACTAATGAAAAACTGTTTTTT. Its protein is CASSPRFATNEKLFF. The whole variable domain, remainder taken from reference TRBV11-2 and TRBJ1-4, is EAGVAQSPRYKIIEKRQSVAFWCNPISGHATLYWYQQILGQGPKLLIQFQNNGVVDDSQLPKDRFSAERLKGVDSTLKIQPAKLEDSAVYLCASSPRFATNEKLFFGSGTQLSVL.